This TCR beta chain was captured by sequencing in a study of blood T cell repertoires in COVID-19. At the level of the study: Sources were T cells, B-cell-depleted T cells, or PBMCs; the material itself was cDNA or gDNA.

CDR3 length: 12 residues. Trimming cost V 0 bases and J 8 bases, with 6 bases left between them. Germline CDR1 and CDR2: SGDLS and YYNGEE. The protocol was immunoSEQ multiplex PCR, while the TCRdb copy is restricted to in-frame clones and leaves out a portion. The table has 95,000 to 100,000 clones, under 90% seen once; the top ten hold approximately 22%. J is TRBJ1-3 and V is TRBV9; D is uncertain. This receptor was taken from a human donor in a cohort sampled during active COVID-19. The sequencing input was peripheral blood. The CDR3 DNA is TGTGCCAGCAGCGTAGACCTAGACACCATATATTTT. This sequence encodes CASSVDLDTIYF. Together with reference TRBV9 and TRBJ1-3, the CDR3 gives the full variable domain: DSGVTQTPKHLITATGQRVTLRCSPRSGDLSVYWYQQSLDQGLQFLIQYYNGEERAKGNILERFSAQQFPDLHSELNLSSLELGDSALYFCASSVDLDTIYFGEGSWLTVV.